The 22 T cell receptor beta chains below all came from one sample that was sequenced in a study of cytomegalovirus exposure and HLA in healthy donors. PCR was performed using 60 Vbeta and 13 Jbeta primers. Profiled with immunoSEQ multiplex PCR; TCRdb holds only in-frame clones, not every one. The sample lists around 100,000 clones, around three quarters seen once, with approximately 3% in the top ten. Sequenced: PBMCs. The receptors were gathered from a woman aged 18-29 years in good health and CMV-seropositive.

This clone was seen only a few times. V and J are TRBV6-4 and TRBJ2-7; 8 bases line up with TRBD2. Germline V gene data show CDR1 as MRHNA and CDR2 as SNTAGT. Trimming took 6 bases from V and 2 from J; bases not matched to a gene: 12. This CDR3 has 16 amino acids. The CDR3 here is CASRDPLAGGPYEQYF. The CDR3 region has the DNA TGTGCCAGCAGGGACCCCTTGGCGGGAGGCCCCTACGAGCAGTACTTC.

This chain joins TRBV21-1 and TRBJ1-1; the table's D call, TRBD1, has no DNA check behind it. TRBV21-1 is noted as a pseudogene. The CDR3 runs 13 residues. The CDR3 coding sequence is TGTGCCAGCAGCTTCCACAGGGGCACTGAAGCTTTCTTT. Residues: CASSFHRGTEAFF.

This clone was recorded a few times. V usage is TRBV11-2 and J usage is TRBJ2-5, with 7 bases aligning to TRBD1. Germline V gene lookup returns CDR1 SGHAT and CDR2 FQNNGV. This CDR3 has 15 residues. Trimming at V came to 1 base and at J to 2 bases, leaving 4 bases not matched to a gene. The CDR3 DNA follows: TGTGCCAGCAGCTTAGCCTTGGGACAGCAAGAGACCCAGTACTTC. The encoded protein is CASSLALGQQETQYF.

This chain connects TRBV10-3 to TRBJ2-2; 13 positions match TRBD2. The CDR3 totals 14 residues. CDR1 and CDR2 from the germline V gene are ENHRY and SYGVKD. V shed 9 bases and J 7 bases; nucleotides not matched to a gene: 5. The CDR3 DNA reads as TGTGCCATGGGGACTAGCGGGGAGATCGGGGAGCTGTTTTTT. Protein product: CAMGTSGEIGELFF.

This chain uses TRBV6-5 with TRBJ1-1; the D gene is possibly TRBD1 (5 bases). Trimming stripped 4 bases from V and 6 bases from J, with 15 bases between. The CDR3 consists of 14 residues. The germline CDR1 and CDR2 sequences are MNHEY and SVGAGI. The CDR3 region is CASSSGLRQAEAFF. The CDR3 coding sequence is TGTGCCAGCAGTTCGGGACTTCGGCAGGCTGAAGCTTTCTTT.

The rearrangement uses TRBV5-8 and TRBJ1-4; D gene unclear. Germline CDR1 and CDR2: SGHTS and YDEGEE. CDR3 length: 15 amino acids. The ends were cut back, 1 base at V and 5 bases at J, with 12 bases in the middle. The CDR3 loop reads CASSLFFRGNEKLFF. The CDR3 nucleotides read TGTGCCAGCAGCTTGTTTTTTCGGGGAAATGAAAAACTGTTTTTT.

The CDR3 sequence: CASSLDSGGDYGYTF. The CDR3, as DNA: TGTGCCAGCAGCTTAGACTCTGGGGGCGACTATGGCTACACCTTC. V usage is TRBV7-6 and J usage is TRBJ1-2; the D gene is possibly TRBD1 (6 bases). The CDR3 has 15 residues. Trimming removed 1 base at V and 3 bases at J, with 12 bases between. Germline V gives CDR1 SGHVS, CDR2 FNYEAQ.

Worth noting for this clone: The germline gene is not matched at one end of the junction; a read error may be the cause. The chain has TRBV5-1 and TRBJ1-2; 8 positions match TRBD1. CDR1 and CDR2 from the germline V gene are SGHRS and YFSETQ. The length of the CDR3 is 17 residues. The DNA of the CDR3 is TGCGTCAGCAGCTTGGGGGGGCTTGGACAGGGAGCAAATGGCTACACCTTC. It specifies CVSSLGGLGQGANGYTF. Drawing the rest from reference TRBV5-1 and TRBJ1-2, the complete variable domain is KAGVTQTPRYLIKTRGQQVTLSCSPISGHRSVSWYQQTPGQGLQFLFEYFSETQRNKGNFPGRFSGRQFSNSRSEMNVSTLELGDSALYLCVSSLGGLGQGANGYTFGSGTRLTVV.

The chain joins TRBV2 to TRBJ2-7; perhaps TRBD1 as D (7 bases). Trimming pared 6 bases from V and 1 base from J, leaving 16 bases between. The CDR3 has 15 residues. Looked up from germline, CDR1 is SNHLY and CDR2 is FYNNEI. The CDR3 sequence: CASRVTGTGSYEQYF. The CDR3 bases are TGTGCCAGCAGGGTGACAGGGACTGGTTCCTACGAGCAGTACTTC.

This clone was seen just once. J is TRBJ1-2 and V is TRBV6-5, with D uncertain. The CDR3 runs 14 residues. The germline V gene encodes CDR1 MNHEY and CDR2 SVGAGI. V lost 0 bases and J lost 6, with 11 bases in between. CDR3 in DNA: TGTGCCAGCAGTTACTCGGCGGGAGGAGATGGCTACACCTTC. This sequence encodes CASSYSAGGDGYTF.

This chain joins TRBV28 and TRBJ2-7; 10 nucleotides match TRBD1. Per the germline V gene, CDR1 is MDHEN and CDR2 is SYDVKM. This CDR3 spans 15 amino acids. V gave up 5 bases and J gave up 2 bases; unmatched junction bases: 6. The CDR3 region has the DNA TGTGCCAGCAGTGCGTCCGGGACAGGGGCCTACGAGCAGTACTTC. This sequence encodes CASSASGTGAYEQYF. Supplemented by reference TRBV28 and TRBJ2-7, the full variable domain reads DVKVTQSSRYLVKRTGEKVFLECVQDMDHENMFWYRQDPGLGLRLIYFSYDVKMKEKGDIPEGYSVSREKKERFSLILESASTNQTSMYLCASSASGTGAYEQYFGPGTRLTVT.

The chain links TRBV7-9 to TRBJ2-3; 13 bases align to TRBD2. Germline V gene data show CDR1 as SEHNR and CDR2 as FQNEAQ (reference sequence). With V trimmed by 5 bases and J by 6 bases, 5 bases remained unmatched. This CDR3 spans 15 amino acids. The CDR3 nucleotides are TGTGCCAGCAGCCCAAGGGGACTAGCGGGGGATACGCAGTATTTT. Protein sequence: CASSPRGLAGDTQYF.

This chain joins TRBV6-5 and TRBJ1-1, with 9 nucleotides matching TRBD1. The CDR3 consists of 15 residues. V lost 2 bases, J lost 1 base, and 2 bases stayed unmatched. Germline V gives CDR1 MNHEY, CDR2 SVGAGI. CDR3 sequence (DNA): TGTGCCAGCAGTTACGAGGGACAGGGGAACACTGAAGCTTTCTTT. This translates into CASSYEGQGNTEAFF.

In this sample, this clone turned up once. This rearrangement joins TRBV7-9 to TRBJ1-2; no clear D. This CDR3 comprises 13 residues. Germline lookup yields CDR1 SEHNR and CDR2 FQNEAQ (reference sequence). Trimming stripped 7 bases from V and 5 bases from J, with 14 bases between. CDR3 nucleotide sequence: TGTGCCAGCACCCCCGGGGTTCGATATGGCTACACCTTC. Its translation: CASTPGVRYGYTF.

J is TRBJ1-2 and V is TRBV11-2; 8 bases agree with TRBD1. This CDR3 has 15 residues. The V gene end was trimmed by 6 bases and the J gene end by 5 bases; junction bases not matched to a gene: 11. Germline CDR1 SGHAT, CDR2 FQNNGV. CDR3: CASSLAPGGGYGYTF. CDR3 DNA: TGTGCCAGCAGTCTTGCACCAGGGGGCGGGTATGGCTACACCTTC.

The count of this clone is one. The chain carries TRBV27 and TRBJ1-1; D uncertain. CDR1 is MNHEY and CDR2 is SMNVEV in the germline V gene (reference sequence). The length of the CDR3 is 13 residues. The germline V and J ends were trimmed by 2 bases and 7 bases, with 11 bases remaining between them. CDR3 sequence reads: CASSLVAVSEAFF. DNA for the CDR3: TGTGCCAGCAGTTTAGTCGCGGTCAGTGAAGCTTTCTTT.

The V call is TRBV10-3, the J call TRBJ1-3, with D unresolved. The CDR3 consists of 15 residues. CDR1 is ENHRY and CDR2 is SYGVKD in the germline V gene. The ends were cut back, 6 bases at V and 0 bases at J, with 12 bases in the middle. The CDR3: CAIRPQAYSGNTIYF. DNA of the CDR3: TGTGCCATCAGGCCTCAGGCTTACTCTGGAAACACCATATATTTT.

The chain has TRBV30 and TRBJ2-3; 12 nucleotides match TRBD2. J gave up 7 bases and V 6 bases, and 5 bases lay outside the gene matches. In germline, CDR1 is GTSNPN, CDR2 SVGIG (reference sequence). The CDR3 is 13 residues long. The CDR3 region has the DNA TGTGCCTGTCTAGCGGGAGGGCCACATACGCAGTATTTT. Its protein is CACLAGGPHTQYF.

This clone was found a few times. V and J are TRBV7-3 and TRBJ2-7; a weak D match, TRBD1 (6 bases). The V end was cut by 1 base, the J end by 7 bases, with 14 bases between. The CDR3 is 14 residues long. Germline-derived CDR1 and CDR2 are SGHTA and FQGTGA. CDR3 DNA: TGTGCCAGCAGCTTAATGGCGGACAGTGTAGAGCAGTACTTC. Protein: CASSLMADSVEQYF.

J is TRBJ1-4 and V is TRBV27; tentative D call: TRBD1 (6 bases). The CDR3 extends over 13 amino acids. Looked up from germline, CDR1 is MNHEY and CDR2 is SMNVEV (reference sequence). The V end lost 4 bases, the J end lost 7 bases, and 10 bases lay between the germline ends. Written as DNA, the CDR3 is TGTGCCAGCAGTTGGGGGCGCGGTGAAAAACTGTTTTTT. This encodes CASSWGRGEKLFF.

This chain joins TRBV5-1 and TRBJ2-2; perhaps TRBD1 as D (6 bases). The germline gives CDR1 SGHRS, CDR2 YFSETQ. The CDR3 is made up of 15 amino acids. Trimming removed 3 bases at V and 5 bases at J, with 14 bases between. The CDR3 bases are TGCGCCAGCAGCTCAACCACACAGGGAACCGGGGAGCTGTTTTTT. This gives the protein CASSSTTQGTGELFF.

The V gene is TRBV27, the J gene TRBJ2-1; the match to TRBD1 covers 7 bases. The CDR3 length is 15 residues. The V and J ends lost 6 bases and 5 bases, in that order; junction bases with no gene match: 10. The V gene's germline CDR1 is MNHEY and CDR2 SMNVEV (reference sequence). The CDR3 DNA sequence: TGTGCCAGCAGCCTTACAACAGGGGCCCACAATGAGCAGTTCTTC. Protein product: CASSLTTGAHNEQFF.